This T cell receptor (beta chain) was captured in a study of PD-L1 blockade in urothelial cancer. Study-level information: At some point between 2014 and 2016 therapy began: atezolizumab 1,200 mg intravenously every 3 weeks. Blood was evaluated 3 weeks (second dose) and 6 weeks after therapy began. Earlier, patients had received 0 to 3 chemotherapy regimens.

A note on this clone: Other nucleotide sequences in the sample specify the same CDR3.

Only in-frame clones appear in the TCRdb table, and some are missing; sequencing was by immunoSEQ multiplex PCR. The sample includes 56,000 or so clones, about 85% of them seen just once. Time point described: pretreatment peripheral blood. Locally advanced or metastatic urothelial carcinoma was present in patients. Germline lookup yields CDR1 SGHRS and CDR2 YFSETQ. Trimming stripped 4 bases from V and 10 bases from J, with 12 bases between. The CDR3 extends over 12 amino acids. The clonotype originates from a man between 65 and 80 years old with urothelial cancer. The specimen comprised PBMCs, sampled around atezolizumab (anti-PD-L1) treatment. This chain links TRBV5-1 with TRBJ2-1, with D maybe TRBD2 (5 bases). The CDR3 is CASSGLGREQFF. DNA for the CDR3: TGCGCCAGCAGCGGGCTGGGGAGAGAGCAGTTCTTC.